This TCR beta chain came from a study of blood T cell repertoires in COVID-19. Background on the study: Specimens from acute and convalescent COVID-19 originated in the United States, Italy and Spain.

As handled by the study authors: Amplification from reference gene primers served as the basis for estimated nucleated cell counts. The repertoire was sequenced with immunoSEQ multiplex PCR; TCRdb's copy has only in-frame clones and lacks some. V, J and clone size were drawn from that table, and D and trimming were deduced from the DNA. The table records around 230,000 clones, approximately 82% of them present only once. The germline V and J ends were trimmed by 1 base and 12 bases, with 16 bases remaining between them. The CDR3 has 14 residues. CDR1 and CDR2 (germline): SSHAT, FNYEAQ (reference sequence). The study drew participants aged roughly 18 to 95 years from some 23 US areas.

The receptor was isolated from a man in his forties or fifties who had recovered from COVID-19. This chain links TRBV7-7 with TRBJ2-1; D ambiguous. The specimen sequenced was PBMCs or T cells enriched from blood (not recorded which). This chain's CDR3 is CASSLGALTDVQFF. The CDR3 nucleotides read TGTGCCAGCAGCTTAGGGGCCCTGACCGATGTGCAGTTCTTC. The entire variable domain, with the rest obtained from reference TRBV7-7 and TRBJ2-1, is as follows: GAGVSQSPRYKVTKRGQDVTLRCDPISSHATLYWYQQALGQGPEFLTYFNYEAQPDKSGLPSDRFSAERPEGSISTLTIQRTEQRDSAMYRCASSLGALTDVQFFGPGTRLTVL.